This T cell receptor (beta chain) came from a study of T cell changes during pregnancy in multiple sclerosis. Sequencing was performed with immunoSEQ multiplex PCR; in TCRdb, only in-frame clones are kept and a portion is missing. The top ten hold 2% of the sample, which has tens of thousands of clones, roughly 89% seen once. The V and J ends lost 0 bases and 3 bases, in that order; junction bases with no gene match: 3. CDR3 length: 15 residues. The germline V gene has CDR1 SGDLS and CDR2 YYNGEE. This rearrangement joins TRBV9 to TRBJ2-3, with 8 nucleotides matching TRBD2. Sample: peripheral blood, taken in the second trimester of pregnancy. This receptor was obtained from a female donor with multiple sclerosis, enrolled in a pregnancy study. The DNA for the CDR3 is TGTGCCAGCAGCGTAGCCCAGCGGGGGACAGATACGCAGTATTTT. This translates into CASSVAQRGTDTQYF.